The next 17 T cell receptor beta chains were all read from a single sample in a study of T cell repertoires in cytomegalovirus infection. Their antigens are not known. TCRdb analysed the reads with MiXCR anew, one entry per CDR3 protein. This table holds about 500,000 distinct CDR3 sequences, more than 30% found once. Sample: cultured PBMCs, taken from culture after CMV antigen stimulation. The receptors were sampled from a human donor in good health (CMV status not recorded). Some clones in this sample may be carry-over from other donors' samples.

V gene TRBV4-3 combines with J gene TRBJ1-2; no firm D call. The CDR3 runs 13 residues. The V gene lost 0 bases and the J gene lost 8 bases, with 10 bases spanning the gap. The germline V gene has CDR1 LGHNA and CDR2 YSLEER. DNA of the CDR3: TGCGCCAGCAGCCAAGATTTAGGACGGGGCTACACCTTC. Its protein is CASSQDLGRGYTF.

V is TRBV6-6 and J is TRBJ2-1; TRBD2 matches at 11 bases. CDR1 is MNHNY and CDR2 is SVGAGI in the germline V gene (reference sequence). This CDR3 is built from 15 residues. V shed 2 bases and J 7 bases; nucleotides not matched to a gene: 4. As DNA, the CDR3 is TGTGCCAGCAGTTACGGGACTAGCGGTCTAAATGAGCAGTTCTTC. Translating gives CASSYGTSGLNEQFF.

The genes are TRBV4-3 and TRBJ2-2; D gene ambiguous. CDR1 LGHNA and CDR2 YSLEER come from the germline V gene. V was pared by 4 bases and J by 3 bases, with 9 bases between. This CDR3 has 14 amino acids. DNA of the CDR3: TGCGCCAGCAGCCCCCTGGCGTACACCGGGGAGCTGTTTTTT. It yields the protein CASSPLAYTGELFF.

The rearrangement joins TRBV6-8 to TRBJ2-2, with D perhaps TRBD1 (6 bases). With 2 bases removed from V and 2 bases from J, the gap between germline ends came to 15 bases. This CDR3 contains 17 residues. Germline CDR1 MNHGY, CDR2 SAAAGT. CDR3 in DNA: TGTGCCAGCAGTTACCGGGGTCCGACAGGAAACACCGGGGAGCTGTTTTTT. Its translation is CASSYRGPTGNTGELFF.

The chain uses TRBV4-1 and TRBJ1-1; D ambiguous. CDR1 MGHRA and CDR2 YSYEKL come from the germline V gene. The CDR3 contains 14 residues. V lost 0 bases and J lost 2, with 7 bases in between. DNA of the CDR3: TGCGCCAGCAGCCAAGACTTGATAAACACTGAAGCTTTCTTT. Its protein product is CASSQDLINTEAFF.

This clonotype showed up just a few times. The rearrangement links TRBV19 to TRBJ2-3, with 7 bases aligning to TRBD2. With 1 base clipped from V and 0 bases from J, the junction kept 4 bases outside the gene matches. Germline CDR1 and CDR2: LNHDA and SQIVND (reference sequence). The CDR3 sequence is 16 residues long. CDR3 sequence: CASSIVLAQSTDTQYF. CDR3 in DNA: TGTGCCAGTAGTATAGTACTAGCGCAGAGCACAGATACGCAGTATTTT. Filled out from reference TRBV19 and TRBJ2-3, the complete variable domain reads DGGITQSPKYLFRKEGQNVTLSCEQNLNHDAMYWYRQDPGQGLRLIYYSQIVNDFQKGDIAEGYSVSREKKESFPLTVTSAQKNPTAFYLCASSIVLAQSTDTQYFGPGTRLTVL.

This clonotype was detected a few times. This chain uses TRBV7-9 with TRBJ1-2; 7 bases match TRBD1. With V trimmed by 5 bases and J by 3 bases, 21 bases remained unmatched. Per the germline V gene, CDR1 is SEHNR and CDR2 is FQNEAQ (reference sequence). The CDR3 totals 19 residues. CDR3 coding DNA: TGTGCCAGCAGCCTAAGGGAAATCCCCCGACAGGGAGGCGACTATGGCTACACCTTC. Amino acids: CASSLREIPRQGGDYGYTF.

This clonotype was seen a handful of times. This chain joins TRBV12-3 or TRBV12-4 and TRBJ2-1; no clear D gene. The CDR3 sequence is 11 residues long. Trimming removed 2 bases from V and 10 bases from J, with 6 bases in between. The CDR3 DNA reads TGTGCCAGCAGTTTACTCCTAGAGCAGTTCTTC. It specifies CASSLLLEQFF.

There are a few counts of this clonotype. DNA of the CDR3: TGTGCCAGCATCCAAGTGGTTAACACCGGGGAGCTGTTTTTT. Its protein product is CASIQVVNTGELFF. This chain joins TRBV7-2 and TRBJ2-2; D gene unclear. This CDR3 is 14 amino acids long. Germline CDR1 SGHTA, CDR2 FQGNSA. Trimming removed 7 bases from V and 2 bases from J, with 11 bases in between. Full variable domain (missing parts from reference TRBV7-2 and TRBJ2-2): GAGVSQSPSNKVTEKGKDVELRCDPISGHTALYWYRQSLGQGLEFLIYFQGNSAPDKSGLPSDRFSAERTGGSVSTLTIQRTQQEDSAVYLCASIQVVNTGELFFGEGSRLTVL.

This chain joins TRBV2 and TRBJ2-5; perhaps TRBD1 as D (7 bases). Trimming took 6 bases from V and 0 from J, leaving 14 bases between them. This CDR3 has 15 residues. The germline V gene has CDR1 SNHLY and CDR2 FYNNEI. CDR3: CASSGGQRYQETQYF. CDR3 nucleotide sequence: TGTGCCAGCAGCGGGGGACAGCGCTACCAAGAGACCCAGTACTTC. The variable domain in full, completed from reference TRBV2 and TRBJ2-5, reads EPEVTQTPSHQVTQMGQEVILRCVPISNHLYFYWYRQILGQKVEFLVSFYNNEISEKSEIFDDQFSVERPDGSNFTLKIRSTKLEDSAMYFCASSGGQRYQETQYFGPGTRLLVL.

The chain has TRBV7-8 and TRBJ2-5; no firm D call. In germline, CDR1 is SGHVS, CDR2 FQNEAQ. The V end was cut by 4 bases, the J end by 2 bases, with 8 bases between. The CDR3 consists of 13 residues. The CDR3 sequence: CASSSRTQETQYF. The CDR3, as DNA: TGTGCCAGCAGCTCGCGAACTCAAGAGACCCAGTACTTC.

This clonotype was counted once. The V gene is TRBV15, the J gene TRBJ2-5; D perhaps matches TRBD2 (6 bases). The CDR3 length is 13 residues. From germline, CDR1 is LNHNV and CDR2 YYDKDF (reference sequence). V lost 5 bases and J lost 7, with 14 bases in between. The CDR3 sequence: CATSRLVTATQYF. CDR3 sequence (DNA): TGTGCCACCAGCCGACTAGTTACCGCGACCCAGTACTTC.

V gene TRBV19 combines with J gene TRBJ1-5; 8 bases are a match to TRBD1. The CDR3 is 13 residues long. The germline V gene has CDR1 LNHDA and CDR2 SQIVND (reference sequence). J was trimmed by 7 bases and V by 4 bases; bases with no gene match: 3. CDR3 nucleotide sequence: TGTGCCAGTAGTACGGACAGGGAACAGCCCCAGCATTTT. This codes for CASSTDREQPQHF.

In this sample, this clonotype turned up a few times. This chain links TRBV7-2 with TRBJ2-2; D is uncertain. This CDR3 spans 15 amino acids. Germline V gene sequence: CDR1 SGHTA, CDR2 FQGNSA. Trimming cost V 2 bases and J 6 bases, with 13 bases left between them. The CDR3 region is CASSLSGGSAGELFF. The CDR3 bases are TGTGCCAGCAGCTTATCCGGCGGCTCGGCCGGGGAGCTGTTTTTT.

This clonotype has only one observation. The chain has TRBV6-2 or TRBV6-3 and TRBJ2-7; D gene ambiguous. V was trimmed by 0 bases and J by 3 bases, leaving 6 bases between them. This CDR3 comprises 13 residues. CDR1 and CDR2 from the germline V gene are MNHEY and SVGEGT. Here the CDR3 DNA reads TGTGCCAGCAGTTACTCCCGTTACTACGAGCAGTACGTC. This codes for CASSYSRYYEQYV.

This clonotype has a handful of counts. As DNA, the CDR3 is TGTGCCAGCACCCTTTTGACCGGGCCGGGCGCTGAAGCTTTCTTT. This codes for CASTLLTGPGAEAFF. The rearrangement uses TRBV6-2 or TRBV6-3 and TRBJ1-1; D gene uncertain. Per germline, CDR1 MNHEY and CDR2 SVGEGT. The CDR3 consists of 15 residues. V was cut by 7 bases and J by 6 bases, with 21 bases left in between.

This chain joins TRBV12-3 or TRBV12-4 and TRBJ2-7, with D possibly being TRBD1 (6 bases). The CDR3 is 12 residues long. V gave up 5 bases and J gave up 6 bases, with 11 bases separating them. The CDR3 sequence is CASSPRGSEQYV. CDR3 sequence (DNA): TGTGCCAGCAGTCCCAGGGGATCCGAGCAGTACGTC.